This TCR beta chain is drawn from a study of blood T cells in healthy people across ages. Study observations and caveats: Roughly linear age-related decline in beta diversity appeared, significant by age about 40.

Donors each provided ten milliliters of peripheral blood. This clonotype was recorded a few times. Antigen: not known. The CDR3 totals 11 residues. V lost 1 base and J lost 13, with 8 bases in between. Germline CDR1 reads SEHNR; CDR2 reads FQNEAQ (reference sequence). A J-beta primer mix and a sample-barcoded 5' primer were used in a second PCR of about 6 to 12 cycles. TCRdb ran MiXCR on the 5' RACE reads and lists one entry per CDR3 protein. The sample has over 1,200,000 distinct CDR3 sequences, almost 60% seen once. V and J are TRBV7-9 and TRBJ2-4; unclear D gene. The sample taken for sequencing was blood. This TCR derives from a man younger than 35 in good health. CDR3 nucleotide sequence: TGTGCCAGCAGCTTAGTGGAATCCCAGTACTTC. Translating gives CASSLVESQYF.